This paragraph reports one T cell receptor (beta chain). The specificity of this receptor is unknown. Per-nucleotide qualities are absent, and no much larger clonotype sits a single base away. The data originate from a study of blood T cell repertoires in COVID-19 (dated by TCRdb to the early 2020s). In terms of the full investigation: The collaborator samples originated in the United States, Italy and Spain and spanned the acute and convalescent phases of COVID-19. The material from the prospective study consisted of cDNA or gDNA derived from T cells, B-cell-depleted T cells, or PBMCs. The dataset comprised deeply sampled blood TCRbeta repertoires from subjects exposed to, actively infected with, or recovered from COVID-19. A freely available public database, intended as a resource for researchers studying the immune response to SARS-CoV-2, is where the repertoires were released. The samples were drawn from two sources: the first 160 participants of the ongoing ImmuneRACE study, and 1,000 to 1,500 subjects contributed by 6 global collaborators. Sample metadata almost always included a de-identified subject ID, COVID-19 status, age in years and sex. Where available, HLA class I and class II types were obtained from metadata supplied by the sample provider rather than from assay-based typing.

Whole blood was collected in K2EDTA tubes by collaborating institutions according to the institutions' own protocols. For TCRbeta analysis, collaborators shipped samples as frozen whole blood, isolated PBMCs, or DNA extracted from either of those sample types. Its CDR3 holds 15 amino acids, cysteine through phenylalanine. Only the CDR3 DNA is retained, 45 bases long and in frame from the first base. At the junction V is shortened by 6 bases and J by 0 bases, with 12 bases in between. CDR1 and CDR2, per the germline V gene (reference sequence), are MNHEY and SMNVEV. General conclusions and limits of the study: The amount of clinical and demographic metadata varied by source and participant and was provided uncurated.

TCRbeta CDR3 regions were amplified from genomic DNA by means of the immunoSEQ Assay, a bias-controlled multiplex PCR. The authors processed their data as follows. Nucleated cell counts per sample were estimated from amplification of reference gene primers within the assay. To quantify the absolute abundance of each unique TCRbeta CDR3 rearrangement, sequence reads were collapsed and filtered. For each sample, productive Simpson clonality was calculated as the square root of Simpson's diversity index across productive rearrangements. Imported from immuneACCESS, the table was reduced by TCRdb to in-frame sequences with V and J called. These copies leave out some clones; in studies compared against another copy, an unresolved V gene accounts for under half, and the cause of the remainder is not known. D and trimming come from the DNA, and the V and J calls and clone size come from that table. The table for this sample lists about 100,000 clones; around nine tenths of them were counted only once. Around 6% of the sample is in the top ten clones.

Recombination connected TRBV27 to TRBJ1-3; the best D guess is TRBD1, with 6 bases matching. The sequenced sample was peripheral blood. This TCR came from a man aged 65-85 years with acute or convalescent COVID-19. The CDR3 in this case is CASREGGGSGNTIYF. The DNA reads TGTGCCAGCAGAGAGGGGGGGGGCTCTGGAAACACCATATATTTT.